A selection of T cell receptor beta chains follows, all from one sample in a study of T cell responses to AZD1222 COVID-19 vaccine. Sequencing was performed with immunoSEQ multiplex PCR; in TCRdb, only in-frame clones are kept and a portion is missing. The sample consists of some 130,000 clones, 92% of them appearing once. The specimen comprised peripheral blood, sampled on day 0 of AZD1222 vaccination. These TCRs come from an adult in good health. CDR3s include the opening cysteine and the closing phenylalanine or tryptophan. D genes are given only for firm matches. Size is stated for part of the rows, as once, few or many counts, or as a class when the clone is expanded.

clone size: .
D gene: .
J gene: TRBJ2-1
V gene: TRBV19
CDR3 DNA: TGTGCCAGTAGTACCCGGGACGCAAAAGCCTACAATGAGCAGTTCTTC
CDR3 protein: CASSTRDAKAYNEQFF

clone size: few
D gene: TRBD1
J gene: TRBJ2-7
V gene: TRBV7-6
CDR3 DNA: TGTGCCAGCAGCTTAGGAGAGGGGGGACAGGTCTCCTACGAGCAGTACTTC
CDR3 protein: CASSLGEGGQVSYEQYF

clone size: .
D gene: TRBD2
J gene: TRBJ2-6
V gene: TRBV7-8
CDR3 DNA: TGTGCCAGCAGCTTAACACGACTAGCGATGGGGGCCAACGTCCTGACTTTC
CDR3 protein: CASSLTRLAMGANVLTF

clone size: .
D gene: TRBD1
J gene: TRBJ2-7
V gene: TRBV7-9
CDR3 DNA: TGTGCCAGCAGCCCGAGCCGGGACAGGGGGCGCGAGCAGTACTTC
CDR3 protein: CASSPSRDRGREQYF

clone size: few
D gene: .
J gene: TRBJ1-1
V gene: TRBV7-2
CDR3 DNA: TGTGCCAGCAGGATAAGGGGCACTGAAGCTTTCTTT
CDR3 protein: CASRIRGTEAFF

clone size: .
D gene: .
J gene: TRBJ2-3
V gene: TRBV19
CDR3 DNA: TGTGCCAGTAGTATTTCGGGAGATTACGATACGCAGTATTTT
CDR3 protein: CASSISGDYDTQYF

clone size: .
D gene: .
J gene: TRBJ1-2
V gene: TRBV19
CDR3 DNA: TGTGCCAGTAGTATAGGTACCGACAAGTATGGCTACACCTTC
CDR3 protein: CASSIGTDKYGYTF

clone size: .
D gene: TRBD1
J gene: TRBJ2-7
V gene: TRBV7-8
CDR3 DNA: TGTGCCAGCAGCTTCCCGGGACAGGGGGCTTACGAGCAGTACTTC
CDR3 protein: CASSFPGQGAYEQYF

clone size: .
D gene: .
J gene: TRBJ2-7
V gene: TRBV18
CDR3 DNA: TGTGCCAGCTCACCTCTCCGGGGGAGCTACGAGCAGTACTTC
CDR3 protein: CASSPLRGSYEQYF

clone size: .
D gene: .
J gene: TRBJ1-5
V gene: TRBV3-1/TRBV3-2
CDR3 DNA: TGTGCCAGCAGCCAAATCGGCAATCAGCCCCAGCATTTT
CDR3 protein: CASSQIGNQPQHF

clone size: .
D gene: .
J gene: TRBJ2-3
V gene: TRBV19
CDR3 DNA: TGTGCCAGTACCGCCGAGTCCCCAGATACGCAGTATTTT
CDR3 protein: CASTAESPDTQYF

clone size: .
D gene: .
J gene: TRBJ1-2
V gene: TRBV4-1
CDR3 DNA: TGCGCCAGCAGCCAAGAACAGGTAGCCCTTAGGGGCTACACCTTC
CDR3 protein: CASSQEQVALRGYTF

clone size: .
D gene: .
J gene: TRBJ2-3
V gene: TRBV11-2
CDR3 DNA: TGTGCCAGCAGCCGTGGGACCGGCCCTCCAGATACGCAGTATTTT
CDR3 protein: CASSRGTGPPDTQYF

clone size: .
D gene: TRBD2
J gene: TRBJ2-3
V gene: TRBV24-1
CDR3 DNA: TGTGCCACCAGTCAAGCGGGGTCCACAGATACGCAGTATTTT
CDR3 protein: CATSQAGSTDTQYF

clone size: .
D gene: .
J gene: TRBJ2-7
V gene: TRBV9
CDR3 DNA: TGTGCCACTCCGGTTTGCGAGCAGTACTTC
CDR3 protein: CATPVCEQYF

clone size: .
D gene: .
J gene: TRBJ1-3
V gene: TRBV19
CDR3 DNA: TGTGCCAGTAACCCAGGGGCAAATTTTGGAAACACCATATATTTT
CDR3 protein: CASNPGANFGNTIYF

clone size: .
D gene: TRBD2
J gene: TRBJ2-7
V gene: TRBV6-5
CDR3 DNA: TGTGCCAGCCCCGGGACTAGCTCCGAGCAGTACTTC
CDR3 protein: CASPGTSSEQYF

clone size: .
D gene: .
J gene: TRBJ2-7
V gene: TRBV14
CDR3 DNA: TGTGCCAGCAGCCAAGACTCGGCCAGGAGCGACGAGCAGTACTTC
CDR3 protein: CASSQDSARSDEQYF

clone size: .
D gene: .
J gene: TRBJ1-4
V gene: TRBV7-2
CDR3 DNA: TGTGCCAGCAGCCGCCGGCCAGGGGCTAATGAAAAACTGTTTTTT
CDR3 protein: CASSRRPGANEKLFF

clone size: once
D gene: .
J gene: TRBJ2-7
V gene: TRBV5-1
CDR3 DNA: TGCGCCAGCAGCTTGTTCCCCGGGGAAGGCGAGCAGTACTTC
CDR3 protein: CASSLFPGEGEQYF

clone size: .
D gene: TRBD2
J gene: TRBJ2-3
V gene: TRBV7-9
CDR3 DNA: TGTGCCAGCAGCATCACTAGCGGGCGCACAGATACGCAGTATTTT
CDR3 protein: CASSITSGRTDTQYF